This is a list of T cell receptor beta chains from one sample in a study of cytomegalovirus exposure and HLA in healthy donors. Sequencing was performed with immunoSEQ multiplex PCR; in TCRdb, only in-frame clones are kept and a portion is missing. This sample has 150,000 to 200,000 clones; about 90% occur once, and the top ten carry roughly 3%. The source material was PBMCs. These receptors came from a woman between 18 and 30 years old in good health and CMV-seropositive. The CDR3 runs from the conserved cysteine through the conserved F or W. A D gene is named only where the DNA matches it firmly. Clone size, where shown, is once, few, many, or a class for clones that have expanded.

clone size	J gene	D gene	V gene	CDR3 protein	CDR3 DNA
-	TRBJ2-3	-	TRBV6-4	CASRRSGSDTQYF	TGTGCCAGCAGGAGATCAGGGTCAGATACGCAGTATTTT
-	TRBJ1-5	-	TRBV19	CASTAVYSNQPQHF	TGTGCCAGTACGGCGGTCTATAGCAATCAGCCCCAGCATTTT
-	TRBJ2-7	TRBD1	TRBV13	CASSLRGDRGDDEQYF	TGTGCCAGCAGCTTAAGGGGCGACAGGGGAGACGACGAGCAGTACTTC
few	TRBJ2-7	TRBD1	TRBV10-3	CATLGQSREQYF	TGTGCCACCCTGGGACAGTCGCGCGAGCAGTACTTC
-	TRBJ1-1	-	TRBV7-9	CASSLEGGSEAFF	TGTGCCAGCAGCTTAGAAGGGGGTTCTGAAGCTTTCTTT
-	TRBJ1-2	-	TRBV5-8	CASSVMDSPSNGYTF	TGTGCCAGCAGCGTAATGGACAGCCCTTCGAATGGCTACACCTTC
few	TRBJ1-2	TRBD1	TRBV15	CATSPDRGRGGYTF	TGTGCCACCAGCCCAGACAGGGGGCGGGGCGGCTACACCTTC
-	TRBJ2-2	TRBD2	TRBV10-3	CAISERLAGANTGELFF	TGTGCCATCAGTGAGAGGCTAGCGGGAGCTAACACCGGGGAGCTGTTTTTT
-	TRBJ2-3	TRBD2	TRBV27	CASSSAGTRGGDTQYF	TGTGCCAGCAGTTCGGCCGGGACTAGGGGGGGGGATACGCAGTATTTT
once	TRBJ1-1	-	TRBV5-8	CASSFRGTEAFF	TGTGCCAGCAGCTTCCGGGGAACTGAAGCTTTCTTT
-	TRBJ1-4	-	TRBV2	CASTRTVSNEKLFF	TGTGCCAGCACTCGAACGGTTTCTAATGAAAAACTGTTTTTT
-	TRBJ2-7	TRBD1	TRBV11-2	CASSLRDRSSYEQYF	TGTGCCAGCAGCCTCCGGGACAGAAGCTCCTACGAGCAGTACTTC
-	TRBJ2-2	TRBD2	TRBV2	CASSGGLAGGPNTGELFF	TGTGCCAGCAGTGGAGGACTAGCGGGGGGGCCGAACACCGGGGAGCTGTTTTTT
-	TRBJ2-3	-	TRBV7-3	CASSKEGGPTDTQYF	TGTGCCAGCAGCAAGGAGGGGGGGCCTACAGATACGCAGTATTTT
-	TRBJ1-3	TRBD1	TRBV7-8	CASSSFSGTGVTGNTIYF	TGTGCCAGCAGCTCGTTTTCCGGGACAGGGGTAACTGGAAACACCATATATTTT
few	TRBJ1-5	-	TRBV7-2	CASSLLPRGSNQPQHF	TGTGCCAGCAGCTTACTCCCGCGGGGTAGCAATCAGCCCCAGCATTTT
few	TRBJ2-1	-	TRBV6-1	CASSEADSAYNEQFF	TGTGCCAGCAGTGAAGCCGACAGTGCCTACAATGAGCAGTTCTTC
-	TRBJ2-7	-	TRBV5-1	CASSFAGDYEQYF	TGCGCCAGCAGCTTTGCAGGGGACTACGAGCAGTACTTC
-	TRBJ2-7	TRBD2	TRBV7-6	CASSLARGARAVSSYEQYF	TGTGCCAGCAGCTTAGCGCGGGGGGCTCGAGCGGTGAGCTCCTACGAGCAGTACTTC
-	TRBJ2-3	TRBD2	TRBV5-1	CASSRVAGVGDTQYF	TGCGCCAGCTCCCGTGTAGCGGGGGTAGGAGATACGCAGTATTTT
-	TRBJ2-3	-	TRBV12-5	CASGTGPTDTQYF	TGTGCTAGTGGTACCGGTCCCACAGATACGCAGTATTTT
-	TRBJ2-3	-	TRBV2	CASSDGGTDTQYF	TGTGCCAGCAGTGACGGGGGCACAGATACGCAGTATTTT
-	TRBJ1-4	TRBD1	TRBV18	CASSPQTGGNEKLFF	TGTGCCAGCTCACCGCAAACAGGGGGGAATGAAAAACTGTTTTTT
-	TRBJ1-5	TRBD1	TRBV30	CAWSVGTGNQPQHF	TGTGCCTGGAGTGTCGGGACAGGGAATCAGCCCCAGCATTTT
-	TRBJ2-1	TRBD2	TRBV28	CASSPPLGGGPNEQFF	TGTGCCAGCAGTCCCCCGTTGGGGGGAGGGCCCAATGAGCAGTTCTTC
-	TRBJ1-1	-	TRBV6-5	CASSRTGFEAFF	TGTGCCAGCAGCCGAACCGGGTTTGAAGCTTTCTTT
-	TRBJ2-1	TRBD1	TRBV28	CASLTGTVTYNEQFF	TGTGCCAGCTTGACCGGGACAGTGACCTACAATGAGCAGTTCTTC
few	TRBJ1-2	-	TRBV4-1	CASSQGTNYGYTF	TGCGCCAGCAGCCAGGGGACAAATTACGGCTACACCTTC
-	TRBJ1-4	-	TRBV7-2	CASSRIGGANEKLFF	TGTGCCAGCTCGCGAATCGGGGGGGCTAATGAAAAACTGTTTTTT
once	TRBJ1-6	-	TRBV5-4	CASSLWRGNSPLHF	TGTGCCAGCAGCTTGTGGCGGGGCAATTCACCCCTCCACTTT
-	TRBJ1-2	-	TRBV6-1	CASSLRFGYGYTF	TGTGCCAGCAGTTTGCGATTTGGCTATGGCTACACCTTC
-	TRBJ2-3	TRBD2	TRBV5-1	CASSLGPGLRTDTQYF	TGCGCCAGCAGCTTGGGGCCGGGACTAAGAACAGATACGCAGTATTTT
-	TRBJ1-6	TRBD1	TRBV18	CASSPQRQGQGTPLHF	TGTGCCAGCTCACCACAACGACAGGGACAGGGTACACCCCTCCACTTT
-	TRBJ1-2	TRBD1	TRBV5-1	CASSAGTGWGYTF	TGCGCCAGCAGCGCCGGGACAGGGTGGGGCTACACCTTC
-	TRBJ1-1	-	TRBV7-6	CASSPRDTQNTEAFF	TGTGCCAGCAGCCCCCGGGACACCCAGAACACTGAAGCTTTCTTT
-	TRBJ2-6	TRBD1	TRBV5-1	CASSLQGATSGANVLTF	TGCGCCAGCAGCTTACAGGGGGCGACCTCTGGGGCCAACGTCCTGACTTTC
-	TRBJ2-2	-	TRBV29-1	CSVEWASGPTGELFF	TGCAGCGTTGAATGGGCCAGCGGTCCCACCGGGGAGCTGTTTTTT
-	TRBJ2-2	-	TRBV2	CATPPGDDGTGELFF	TGTGCCACCCCTCCTGGAGATGATGGCACCGGGGAGCTGTTTTTT
-	TRBJ2-2	TRBD2	TRBV4-1	CASSQTTLGRGGAPGELFF	TGCGCCAGCAGCCAGACAACCTTGGGGCGCGGGGGGGCTCCCGGGGAGCTGTTTTTT
-	TRBJ1-4	TRBD1	TRBV5-1	CASSFGQVNEKLFF	TGCGCCAGCAGCTTTGGACAGGTTAATGAAAAACTGTTTTTT
-	TRBJ2-7	-	TRBV25-1	CASSGRSTGDNEQYF	TGTGCCAGCAGTGGCCGTAGCACCGGGGACAACGAGCAGTACTTC